Listed here is a single TCR beta chain. The record originates from a study of blood T cell repertoires in COVID-19. At the level of the study: Collection of acute and convalescent COVID-19 samples took place in the United States, Italy and Spain. Sources were T cells, B-cell-depleted T cells, or PBMCs; the material itself was cDNA or gDNA.

Germline CDR1 LNHDA, CDR2 SQIVND (reference sequence). The ends lost 9 bases at V and 6 bases at J; junction bases unmatched: 12. The CDR3 spans 15 residues. Original methodology: Reference gene primers were amplified, and this amplification served to estimate nucleated cell counts. Some clones are missing from TCRdb's copy, which holds only in-frame ones; the method was immunoSEQ multiplex PCR. V, J and clone size reflect that table, while D and trimming were determined from the DNA. The sample lists roughly 250,000 clones, around 83% occurring once. The clonotype was recovered from a woman in her fifties or sixties with active or convalescent COVID-19. The sequenced material came from peripheral blood. This chain links TRBV19 with TRBJ2-1, with 9 bases lining up with TRBD2. DNA of the CDR3: TGTGCCAGCCAATCGGGACTAGCCTCGATCAATGAGCAGTTCTTC. It specifies CASQSGLASINEQFF. Filled out from reference TRBV19 and TRBJ2-1, the complete variable domain reads DGGITQSPKYLFRKEGQNVTLSCEQNLNHDAMYWYRQDPGQGLRLIYYSQIVNDFQKGDIAEGYSVSREKKESFPLTVTSAQKNPTAFYLCASQSGLASINEQFFGPGTRLTVL.